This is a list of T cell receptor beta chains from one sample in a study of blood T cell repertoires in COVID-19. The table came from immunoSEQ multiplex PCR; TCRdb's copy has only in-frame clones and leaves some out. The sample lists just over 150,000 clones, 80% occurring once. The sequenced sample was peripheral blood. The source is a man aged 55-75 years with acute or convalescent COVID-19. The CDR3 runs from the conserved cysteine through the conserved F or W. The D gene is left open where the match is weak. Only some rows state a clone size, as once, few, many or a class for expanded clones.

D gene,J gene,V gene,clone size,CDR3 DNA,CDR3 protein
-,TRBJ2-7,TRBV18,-,TGTGCCAGCTCCCTCAAGCAGGGTGACGAGCAGTACTTC,CASSLKQGDEQYF
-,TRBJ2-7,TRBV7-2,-,TGTGCCAGCAGCTTACAGGGTTTCACCGAGCAGTACTTC,CASSLQGFTEQYF
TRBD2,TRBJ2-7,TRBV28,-,TGTGCCAGCAGCTACCTCCGCGGGAGGCTTCAAGTCTACGAGCAGTACTTC,CASSYLRGRLQVYEQYF
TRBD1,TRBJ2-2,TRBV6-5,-,TGTGCCAGCAGTCCCGGACAGGTGGGCACCGGGGAGCTGTTTTTT,CASSPGQVGTGELFF
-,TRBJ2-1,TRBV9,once,TGTGCCAGCAGCGCTCAGGGGAGCTCCTACAATGAGCAGTTCTTC,CASSAQGSSYNEQFF
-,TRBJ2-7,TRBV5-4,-,TGTGCCAGCAGCTTGGCAGTAGACCGGGGAGAGCAGTACTTC,CASSLAVDRGEQYF
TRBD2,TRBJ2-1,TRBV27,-,TGTGCCAGCAGTCCTGGGGGACTAGCCTATAGGGAGCAGTTCTTC,CASSPGGLAYREQFF
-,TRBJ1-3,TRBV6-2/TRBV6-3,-,TGTGCCAGCAGTCCGGGAGGATCTGGAAACACCATATATTTT,CASSPGGSGNTIYF
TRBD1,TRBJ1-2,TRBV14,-,TGTGCCAGCAGCCCCGGGACAGGGTATGGCTACACCTTC,CASSPGTGYGYTF
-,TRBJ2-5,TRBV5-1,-,TGCGCCAGCAGCTTGCCAGGGGTAGGAGAGACCCAGTACTTC,CASSLPGVGETQYF
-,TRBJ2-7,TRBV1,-,TGCACCAGCAGCCAAGAGAGAGGGCAGTCTCACAGCGGGATGGATTACGAGCAGTACTTC,CTSSQERGQSHSGMDYEQYF
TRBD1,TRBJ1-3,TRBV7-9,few,TGTGCCAGCAGCTCGGACAGGGTAGGGAACACCATATATTTT,CASSSDRVGNTIYF
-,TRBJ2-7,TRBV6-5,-,TGTGCCAGCAGTTACTCGAGTTCTTCCGCCGACTACGAGCAGTACTTC,CASSYSSSSADYEQYF
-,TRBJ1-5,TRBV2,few,TGTGCCAGCAGTCCCCGGTCGGGAAGCAATCAGCCCCAGCATTTT,CASSPRSGSNQPQHF
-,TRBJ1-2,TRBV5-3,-,TGTGCCAGAAGCTTGGACAGGGACTATGGCTACACCTTC,CARSLDRDYGYTF
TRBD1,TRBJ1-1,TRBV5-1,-,TGCGCCAGCAGCCCAGGGGGCCTTAACACTGAAGCTTTCTTT,CASSPGGLNTEAFF
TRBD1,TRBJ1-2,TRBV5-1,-,TGCGCCAGCAGCTTCCAGGGGGCGGGTGGCTACACCTTC,CASSFQGAGGYTF
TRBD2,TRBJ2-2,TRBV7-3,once,TGTGCCAGCAGCTCGACTAGCTCCGGGGAGCTGTTTTTT,CASSSTSSGELFF
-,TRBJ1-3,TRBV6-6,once,TGTGCCAGCAACCCGGGGAGCTCTGGAAACACCATATATTTT,CASNPGSSGNTIYF
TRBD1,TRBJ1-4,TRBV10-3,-,TGTGCCACCTCACAGGGGGAGCAAGAAAAACTGTTTTTT,CATSQGEQEKLFF
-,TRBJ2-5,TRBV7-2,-,TGTGCCAGCAGCTTAGTCCGGTTAGAGACCCAGTACTTC,CASSLVRLETQYF
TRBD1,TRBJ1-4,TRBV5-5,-,TGTGCCAGCAGCCCAGGGGGCCCCAATGAAAAACTGTTTTTT,CASSPGGPNEKLFF
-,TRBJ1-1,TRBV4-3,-,TGCGCCAGCAGCCAAGATTACCCAGGGGACACTGAAGCTTTCTTT,CASSQDYPGDTEAFF
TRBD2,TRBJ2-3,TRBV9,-,TGTGCCAGCAGCTCCGGACTAGTTCCAGATACGCAGTATTTT,CASSSGLVPDTQYF
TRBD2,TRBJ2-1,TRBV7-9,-,TGTGCCAGCAGACGGACTAGCGGGCAGTCCCGTTACAATGAGCAGTTCTTC,CASRRTSGQSRYNEQFF
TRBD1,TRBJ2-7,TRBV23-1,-,TGCGCCAGCAGTCCACAGGGGGCCCAGGGGGAGCAGTACTTC,CASSPQGAQGEQYF
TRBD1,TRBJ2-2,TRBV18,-,TGTGCCAGCTCACCGGGACAGGGGCACACCGGGGAGCTGTTTTTT,CASSPGQGHTGELFF
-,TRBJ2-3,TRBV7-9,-,TGTGCCCTCGGAGGAGGGGGGGGAGCTTACACAGATACGCAGTATTTT,CALGGGGGAYTDTQYF
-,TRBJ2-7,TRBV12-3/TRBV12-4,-,TGTGCCAGCAGCCAGGGACTTTCCTACGAGCAGTACTTC,CASSQGLSYEQYF
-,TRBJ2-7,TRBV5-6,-,TGTGCCAGCAGCTTGGCATACAGGTTCCGAAGCTCCTACGAGCAGTACTTC,CASSLAYRFRSSYEQYF
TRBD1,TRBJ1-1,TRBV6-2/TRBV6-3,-,TGTGCCAGCAGTTACGCAGGGGGATTAACTGAAGCTTTCTTT,CASSYAGGLTEAFF
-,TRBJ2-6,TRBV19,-,TGTGCCAGTGGTCACAGTACTGGGGCCAACGTCCTGACTTTC,CASGHSTGANVLTF
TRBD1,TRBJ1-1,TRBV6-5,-,TGTGCCAGCAGTTTCCATACAGGGGGCACTGAAGCTTTCTTT,CASSFHTGGTEAFF
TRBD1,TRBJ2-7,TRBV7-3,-,TGTGCCAGCAGCTACCGGCCTTCCCTACGACAGGGCAAGGCGCAGTACTTC,CASSYRPSLRQGKAQYF
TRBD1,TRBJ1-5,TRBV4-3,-,TGCGCCAGCAGCCAAGGGACAGGGAGGAATCAGCCCCAGCATTTT,CASSQGTGRNQPQHF
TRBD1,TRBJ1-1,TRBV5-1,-,TGCGCCAGCAGCTTGGCCGGGCAGGGGGCGCCTGAAGCTTTCTTT,CASSLAGQGAPEAFF
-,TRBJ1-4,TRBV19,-,TGTGCCAGTAGTAACCAGTGGGAAAAACTGTTTTTT,CASSNQWEKLFF
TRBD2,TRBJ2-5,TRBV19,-,TGTGCCAGTAGGGGACTAGCGACCCAAGAGACCCAGTACTTC,CASRGLATQETQYF
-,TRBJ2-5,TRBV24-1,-,TGTGCCACCGGGTTAACAGGAGTTCAAGAGACCCAGTACTTC,CATGLTGVQETQYF
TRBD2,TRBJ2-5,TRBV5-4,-,TGTGCCAGCAGCTTGGCTAGCGGGGAGAGGACCCAGTACTTC,CASSLASGERTQYF
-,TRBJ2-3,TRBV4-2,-,TGTGCCAGCAGCCCGAGACTTACAGATACGCAGTATTTT,CASSPRLTDTQYF
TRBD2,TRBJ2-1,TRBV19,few,TGTGCCAGTAGGCCTAGCGGGAGGGGCTACAATGAGCAGTTCTTC,CASRPSGRGYNEQFF
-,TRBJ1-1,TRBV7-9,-,TGTGCCAGCAGCAAACGAGGAGTCGCTGAAGCTTTCTTT,CASSKRGVAEAFF
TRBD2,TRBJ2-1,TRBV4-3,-,TGCGCCAGCAGCCAAGCGGTAGCGGGAGGGCCGGCGGGTGAGCAGTTCTTC,CASSQAVAGGPAGEQFF
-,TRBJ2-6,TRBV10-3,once,TGTGCCATCAGTGAGCAGGCCAGCTCTGGGGCCAACGTCCTGACTTTC,CAISEQASSGANVLTF
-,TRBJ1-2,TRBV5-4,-,TGTGCCAGTAACGTCTTGGGACAAGACTATGGCTACACCTTC,CASNVLGQDYGYTF
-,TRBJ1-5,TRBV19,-,TGTGCCAGTAGTCGCCTGCAGGGGACCTTTTATCAGCCCCAGCATTTT,CASSRLQGTFYQPQHF
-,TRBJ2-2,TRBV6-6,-,TGTGCCAGCACAGGGCTACCCCCGAACACCGGGGAGCTGTTTTTT,CASTGLPPNTGELFF
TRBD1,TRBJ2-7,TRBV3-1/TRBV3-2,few,TGTGCCAGCAGCCCCATTACAGGGGGCTACGAGCAGTACTTC,CASSPITGGYEQYF
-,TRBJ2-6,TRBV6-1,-,TGTGCCAGCAGTGTAGACGGGGTCGTCAAGGCAGGGGCCAACGTCCTGACTTTC,CASSVDGVVKAGANVLTF
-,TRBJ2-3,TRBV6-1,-,TGTGCCAGCAGTGACAGGAGGGCAGGAACAGATACGCAGTATTTT,CASSDRRAGTDTQYF
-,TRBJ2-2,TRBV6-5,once,TGTGCCAGCAGTCCTATCCCGGTGAACACCGGGGAGCTGTTTTTT,CASSPIPVNTGELFF
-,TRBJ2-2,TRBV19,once,TGTGCCAGTAGTATCGGACAGAGGAGACTAAACACCGGGGAGCTGTTTTTT,CASSIGQRRLNTGELFF
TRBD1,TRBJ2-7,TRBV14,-,TGTGCCAGCAGCCATAGGCCCCTAAGGGACAGGGGTTACGAGCAGTACTTC,CASSHRPLRDRGYEQYF
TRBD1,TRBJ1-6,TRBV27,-,TGTGCCAGCAGTTCAGGGGGCCATAATTCACCCCTCCACTTT,CASSSGGHNSPLHF